These 22 T cell receptor beta chains came from one sample sequenced in a study of cytomegalovirus exposure and HLA in healthy donors. PCR was performed using 60 Vbeta and 13 Jbeta primers. TCRdb keeps only in-frame clones here, not all; method: immunoSEQ multiplex PCR. The profile covers roughly 190,000 clones, with around 87% appearing a single time and 1.5% to 2% taken by the ten largest. Material for sequencing was PBMCs. These receptor sequences come from a woman under 30 in good health and CMV-seronegative.

V and J are TRBV10-1 and TRBJ2-1, with TRBD2 identical over 8 bases. CDR3 length equals 16 residues. V lost 4 bases, J lost 1 base, and 6 bases stayed unmatched. In germline, CDR1 is WNHNN, CDR2 SYGVQD (reference sequence). CDR3 nucleotides: TGCGCCAGCAGTGTCGGGTCTAGCGGGTCCTACAATGAGCAGTTCTTC. Amino acid sequence: CASSVGSSGSYNEQFF.

This clone appeared a single time. V usage is TRBV4-1 and J usage is TRBJ2-7; 8 nucleotides align to TRBD2. CDR1 and CDR2 (germline): MGHRA, YSYEKL. Trimming at V came to 1 base and at J to 6 bases, leaving 8 bases not matched to a gene. This CDR3 region has 15 residues. CDR3 in amino acids: CASSQAGGVGAEQYF. The DNA of the CDR3 is TGCGCCAGCAGCCAAGCGGGAGGGGTGGGGGCCGAGCAGTACTTC.

The gene calls are TRBV7-6 and TRBJ2-5, with D tentatively TRBD2 (6 bases). The germline V and J ends were trimmed by 5 bases and 4 bases, with 14 bases remaining between them. The germline CDR1 and CDR2 sequences are SGHVS and FNYEAQ. CDR3 length: 14 residues. The CDR3 DNA is TGTGCCAGCAGCCCTCGACTAGGTCCAGAGACCCAGTACTTC. The encoded protein is CASSPRLGPETQYF.

The rearrangement uses TRBV4-2 and TRBJ2-7, with 7 bases that match TRBD1. The germline V gene has CDR1 LGHNA and CDR2 YNFKEQ. The CDR3 covers 16 residues. V trimming: 0 bases; J trimming: 2 bases; junction bases outside the gene matches: 7. The CDR3 protein is CASSQDGTGVTYEQYF. The CDR3 region has the DNA TGTGCCAGCAGCCAAGATGGCACAGGGGTAACCTACGAGCAGTACTTC.

This chain links TRBV30 with TRBJ1-5, with TRBD1 matching over 9 bases. This CDR3 has 15 residues. The germline CDR1 and CDR2 sequences are GTSNPN and SVGIG (reference sequence). The V segment lost 0 bases and the J segment 4 bases; nucleotides outside the gene matches: 4. The CDR3 spells CAWSVGDRVNQPQHF. Written as DNA, the CDR3 is TGTGCCTGGAGTGTAGGGGACAGGGTGAATCAGCCCCAGCATTTT.

The chain carries TRBV9 and TRBJ2-6; D gene ambiguous. Between the trimmed V and J ends, which lost 0 bases and 0 bases, there was a span of 7 bases. The CDR3 spans 16 residues. The germline V gene encodes CDR1 SGDLS and CDR2 YYNGEE. CDR3: CASSVDLYSGANVLTF. Written as DNA, the CDR3 is TGTGCCAGCAGCGTAGATCTATACTCTGGGGCCAACGTCCTGACTTTC.

Turning to this clone: Mismatch with germline at one junction end may stem from a read error. The chain couples TRBV30 to TRBJ2-7; D perhaps matches TRBD2 (6 bases). The CDR3 is 15 amino acids. The germline V gene has CDR1 GTSNPN and CDR2 SVGIG (reference sequence). CDR3 sequence (DNA): TGTGCCTGGAGTTCCTCCGGGACTGTTTACACAGAGCTGTACTTC. It codes for CAWSSSGTVYTELYF.

The V call is TRBV11-2, the J call TRBJ1-4, with D uncertain. Germline CDR1 SGHAT, CDR2 FQNNGV. The V gene lost 3 bases and the J gene lost 1 base, with 6 bases spanning the gap. The CDR3 loop spans 14 amino acids. Here the CDR3 DNA reads TGTGCCAGCAGCTTGGAGGGAACTAATGAAAAACTGTTTTTT. Protein product: CASSLEGTNEKLFF.

The chain couples TRBV27 to TRBJ1-4, with 10 bases aligning to TRBD1. The V gene's germline CDR1 is MNHEY and CDR2 SMNVEV (reference sequence). The junction had 6 bases not matched to a gene; V was cut back by 10 bases and J by 4 bases. CDR3 length: 14 residues. The CDR3 here is CATRQGAGNEKLFF. The CDR3 DNA is TGTGCCACAAGACAGGGGGCCGGTAATGAAAAACTGTTTTTT.

The gene calls are TRBV27 and TRBJ2-3; no definite D call. The V end was cut by 6 bases, the J end by 2 bases, with 9 bases between. The CDR3 has 13 amino acids. Germline V lookup: CDR1 MNHEY, CDR2 SMNVEV (reference sequence). CDR3: CASSPRYTDTQYF. CDR3 coding DNA: TGTGCCAGCAGCCCCAGGTACACAGATACGCAGTATTTT.

The chain employs TRBV28 and TRBJ1-2; D may be TRBD1 (5 bases). V gave up 4 bases and J gave up 1 base, with 13 bases separating them. Germline V lookup: CDR1 MDHEN, CDR2 SYDVKM. This CDR3 contains 15 residues. CDR3 bases: TGTGCCAGCAGTTCATATTTGGGGGGTAACTATGGCTACACCTTC. Protein product: CASSSYLGGNYGYTF.

This chain connects TRBV21-1 to TRBJ1-5; TRBD1, as called in the table, went unchecked against the DNA. TRBV21-1 is shown as a pseudogene. The CDR3 length is 16 residues. The chain's CDR3 is CASSRPHDSFNQPQHF. Here the CDR3 DNA reads TGTGCCAGCAGCAGGCCTCACGACAGCTTCAATCAGCCCCAGCATTTT.

V and J are TRBV6-1 and TRBJ2-1; no definite D call. Germline CDR1 MNHNS, CDR2 SASEGT. Trimming took off 2 bases at V and 3 bases at J, with 11 bases between the two ends. The CDR3 extends over 15 amino acids. The CDR3 protein is CASSEISYGYNEQFF. DNA of the CDR3: TGTGCCAGCAGTGAAATAAGCTATGGCTACAATGAGCAGTTCTTC.

V and J are TRBV4-2 and TRBJ2-7; 10 bases agree with TRBD1. V was clipped by 3 bases and J by 5 bases; unmatched bases: 7. This CDR3 has 15 amino acids. Germline values: CDR1 LGHNA, CDR2 YNFKEQ. DNA for the CDR3: TGTGCCAGCAGCCATAATGCGGGACAGGGGAACGAGCAGTACTTC. Translating it yields CASSHNAGQGNEQYF.

The chain employs TRBV6-5 and TRBJ1-5; D remains ambiguous. Germline assignment: CDR1 MNHEY and CDR2 SVGAGI. This CDR3 comprises 15 residues. Deletions cut 0 bases from V and 3 bases from J, with 9 bases between. The CDR3 protein is CASSYSFQNNQPQHF. CDR3 nucleotide sequence: TGTGCCAGCAGTTACTCGTTCCAGAACAATCAGCCCCAGCATTTT.

The gene calls are TRBV5-1 and TRBJ2-7; tentatively, D is TRBD2 (5 bases). This CDR3 contains 14 residues. The germline V gene has CDR1 SGHRS and CDR2 YFSETQ. V lost 4 bases, J lost 0 bases, and 11 bases lay in between. The CDR3 nucleotides are TGCGCCAGCAGCCCGGGGTCACACTCCTACGAGCAGTACTTC. Amino acids: CASSPGSHSYEQYF.

This clone was recorded a few times. This chain connects TRBV6-5 to TRBJ2-7; weak D call: TRBD2 (6 bases). This CDR3 has 15 amino acids. Trimming cost V 4 bases and J 7 bases, with 20 bases left between them. Germline CDR1 is MNHEY and CDR2 is SVGAGI. CDR3 bases: TGTGCCAGCAGTTCGGCGGGGTTCGAGGGGACGGAGCAGTACTTC. Translation gives CASSSAGFEGTEQYF.

The chain links TRBV29-1 to TRBJ1-3, with unresolved D. CDR1 and CDR2 (germline): SQVTM, ANQGSEA. V was trimmed by 6 bases and J by 0 bases, leaving 9 bases between them. The CDR3 is 13 amino acids. CDR3: CSVVVPSGNTIYF. CDR3 DNA: TGCAGCGTCGTTGTTCCCTCTGGAAACACCATATATTTT. The entire variable domain, with the rest obtained from reference TRBV29-1 and TRBJ1-3, is as follows: SAVISQKPSRDICQRGTSLTIQCQVDSQVTMMFWYRQQPGQSLTLIATANQGSEATYESGFVIDKFPISRPNLTFSTLTVSNMSPEDSSIYLCSVVVPSGNTIYFGEGSWLTVV.

As concerns this clone: This same CDR3 is encoded by further DNA sequences in the sample. The chain has TRBV7-9 and TRBJ1-1, with D possibly TRBD1 on 6 matching bases. The germline gives CDR1 SEHNR, CDR2 FQNEAQ (reference sequence). The CDR3 runs 13 residues. V lost 5 bases and J lost 11, with 18 bases in between. The CDR3 sequence: CASSLTGGAEAFF. DNA of the CDR3: TGTGCCAGCAGCCTCACGGGGGGCGCGGAGGCTTTCTTT.

This chain connects TRBV5-1 to TRBJ2-1, with D possibly matching TRBD2 (6 bases). The CDR3 sequence is 15 residues long. Trimming shortened V by 0 bases and J by 5 bases, and 12 bases separated the two germline ends. CDR1 and CDR2 (germline): SGHRS, YFSETQ. The CDR3 sequence is CASSLETGVNNEQFF. CDR3 bases: TGCGCCAGCAGCTTGGAGACGGGGGTGAACAATGAGCAGTTCTTC.

This clone was counted once. V usage is TRBV4-3 and J usage is TRBJ2-1; D not resolved. Trimming shortened V by 1 base and J by 4 bases, and 11 bases separated the two germline ends. Germline loops: CDR1 LGHNA, CDR2 YSLEER. This CDR3 contains 15 residues. CDR3 residues: CASSQGHRAYNEQFF. The CDR3 nucleotides read TGCGCCAGCAGCCAAGGGCACCGTGCTTACAATGAGCAGTTCTTC.

The chain is built from TRBV30 and TRBJ1-1; D unclear. Trimming cost V 2 bases and J 10 bases, with 17 bases left between them. This CDR3 has 13 residues. In germline, CDR1 is GTSNPN, CDR2 SVGIG (reference sequence). Written as DNA, the CDR3 is TGTGCCTGGAGTCGGGGAAAAGCCCTTGGAGCTTTCTTT. The encoded protein is CAWSRGKALGAFF. The variable domain in full, with the rest retrieved from reference TRBV30 and TRBJ1-1, is SQTIHQWPATLVQPVGSPLSLECTVEGTSNPNLYWYRQAAGRGLQLLFYSVGIGQISSEVPQNLSASRPQDRQFILSSKKLLLSDSGFYLCAWSRGKALGAFFGQGTRLTVV.